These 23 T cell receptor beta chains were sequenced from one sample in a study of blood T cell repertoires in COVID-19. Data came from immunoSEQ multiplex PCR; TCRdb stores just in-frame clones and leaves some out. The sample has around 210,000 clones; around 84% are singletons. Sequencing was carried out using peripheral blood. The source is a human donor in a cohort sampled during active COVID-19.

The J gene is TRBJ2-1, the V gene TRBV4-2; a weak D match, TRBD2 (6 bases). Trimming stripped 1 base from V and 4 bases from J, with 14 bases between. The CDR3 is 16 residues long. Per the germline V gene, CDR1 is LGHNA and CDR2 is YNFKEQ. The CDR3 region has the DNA TGTGCCAGCAGCCAAGTCGGAGTAGCGGAATACAATGAGCAGTTCTTC. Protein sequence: CASSQVGVAEYNEQFF.

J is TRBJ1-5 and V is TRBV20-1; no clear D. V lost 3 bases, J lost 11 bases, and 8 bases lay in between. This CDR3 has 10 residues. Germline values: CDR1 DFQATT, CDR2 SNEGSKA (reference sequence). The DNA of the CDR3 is TGCAGTGCTAGCCGACTGTCCCAGCATTTT. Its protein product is CSASRLSQHF.

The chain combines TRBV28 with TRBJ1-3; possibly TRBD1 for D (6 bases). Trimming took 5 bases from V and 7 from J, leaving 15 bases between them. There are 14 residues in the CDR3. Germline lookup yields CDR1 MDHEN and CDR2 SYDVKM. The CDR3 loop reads CASSLQGGLNTIYF. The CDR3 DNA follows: TGTGCCAGCAGTCTCCAAGGGGGTCTCAACACCATATATTTT.

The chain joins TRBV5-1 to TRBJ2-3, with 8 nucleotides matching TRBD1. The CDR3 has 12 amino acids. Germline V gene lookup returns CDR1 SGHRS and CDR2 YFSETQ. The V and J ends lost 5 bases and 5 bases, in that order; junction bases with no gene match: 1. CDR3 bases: TGCGCCAGCAGGGGGACAGGAGATACGCAGTATTTT. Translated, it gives CASRGTGDTQYF.

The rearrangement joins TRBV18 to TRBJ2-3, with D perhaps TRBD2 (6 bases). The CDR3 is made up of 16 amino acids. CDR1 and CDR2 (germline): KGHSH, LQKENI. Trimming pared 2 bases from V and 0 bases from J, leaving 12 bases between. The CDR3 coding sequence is TGTGCCAGCTCACCATCGGCGGGACGGAGCACAGATACGCAGTATTTT. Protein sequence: CASSPSAGRSTDTQYF. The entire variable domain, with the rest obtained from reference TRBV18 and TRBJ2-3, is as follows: NAGVMQNPRHLVRRRGQEARLRCSPMKGHSHVYWYRQLPEEGLKFMVYLQKENIIDESGMPKERFSAEFPKEGPSILRIQQVVRGDSAAYFCASSPSAGRSTDTQYFGPGTRLTVL.

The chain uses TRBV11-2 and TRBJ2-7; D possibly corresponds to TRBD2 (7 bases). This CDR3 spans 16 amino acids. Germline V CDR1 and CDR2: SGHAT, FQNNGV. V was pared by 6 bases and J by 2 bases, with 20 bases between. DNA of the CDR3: TGTGCCAGCAGACGGGGGCCTAGCGGACACCCCTACGAGCAGTACTTC. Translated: CASRRGPSGHPYEQYF.

CDR3 nucleotide sequence: TGCGCCAGCAGCATGCCCCGGGAAATCTACAATGAGCAGTTCTTC. Translated, it gives CASSMPREIYNEQFF. The chain couples TRBV5-1 to TRBJ2-1; a weak D match, TRBD2 (5 bases). V lost 4 bases, J lost 3 bases, and 14 bases lay in between. The CDR3 sequence is 15 residues long. The germline CDR1 and CDR2 sequences are SGHRS and YFSETQ. The full variable domain, rest sourced from reference TRBV5-1 and TRBJ2-1, is KAGVTQTPRYLIKTRGQQVTLSCSPISGHRSVSWYQQTPGQGLQFLFEYFSETQRNKGNFPGRFSGRQFSNSRSEMNVSTLELGDSALYLCASSMPREIYNEQFFGPGTRLTVL.

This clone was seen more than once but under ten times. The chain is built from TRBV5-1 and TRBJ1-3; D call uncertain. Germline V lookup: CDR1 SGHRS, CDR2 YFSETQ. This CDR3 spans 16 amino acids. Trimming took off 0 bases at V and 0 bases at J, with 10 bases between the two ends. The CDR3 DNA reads TGCGCCAGCAGCTTGGCCGGGAGTACCTCTGGAAACACCATATATTTT. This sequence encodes CASSLAGSTSGNTIYF. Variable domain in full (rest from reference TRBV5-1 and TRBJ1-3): KAGVTQTPRYLIKTRGQQVTLSCSPISGHRSVSWYQQTPGQGLQFLFEYFSETQRNKGNFPGRFSGRQFSNSRSEMNVSTLELGDSALYLCASSLAGSTSGNTIYFGEGSWLTVV.

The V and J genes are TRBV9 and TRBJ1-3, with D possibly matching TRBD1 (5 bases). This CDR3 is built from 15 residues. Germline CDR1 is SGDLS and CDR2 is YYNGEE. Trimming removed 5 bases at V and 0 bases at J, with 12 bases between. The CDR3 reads CASSEGHLSGNTIYF. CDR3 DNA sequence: TGTGCCAGCAGTGAAGGACACCTCTCTGGAAACACCATATATTTT.

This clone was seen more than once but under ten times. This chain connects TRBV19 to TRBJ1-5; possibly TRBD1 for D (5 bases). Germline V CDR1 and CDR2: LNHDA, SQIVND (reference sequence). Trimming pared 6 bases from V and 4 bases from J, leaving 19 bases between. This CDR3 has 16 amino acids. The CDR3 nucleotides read TGTGCCAGTAGCCTCGGTGGGGGGGTGGGAAATCAGCCCCAGCATTTT. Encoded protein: CASSLGGGVGNQPQHF.

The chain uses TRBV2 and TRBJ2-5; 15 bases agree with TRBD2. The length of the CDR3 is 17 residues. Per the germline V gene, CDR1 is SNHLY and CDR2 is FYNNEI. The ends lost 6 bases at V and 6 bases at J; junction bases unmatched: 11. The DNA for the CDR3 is TGTGCCAGCAGGGTCGGACTAGCGGGAGGGCCTGTGAAGACCCAGTACTTC. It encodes CASRVGLAGGPVKTQYF.

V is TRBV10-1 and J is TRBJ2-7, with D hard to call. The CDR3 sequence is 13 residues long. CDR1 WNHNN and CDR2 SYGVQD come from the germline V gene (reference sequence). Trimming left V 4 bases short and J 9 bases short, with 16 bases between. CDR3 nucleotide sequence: TGCGCCAGCAGTGGTCCTGCCTACGAGCGGCAGTACTTC. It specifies CASSGPAYERQYF.

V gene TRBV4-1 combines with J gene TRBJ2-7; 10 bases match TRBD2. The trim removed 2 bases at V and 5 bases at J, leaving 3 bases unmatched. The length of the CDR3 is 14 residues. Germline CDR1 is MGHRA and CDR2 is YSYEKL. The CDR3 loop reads CASSQLAGVNEQYF. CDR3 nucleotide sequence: TGCGCCAGCAGCCAACTAGCGGGAGTCAACGAGCAGTACTTC.

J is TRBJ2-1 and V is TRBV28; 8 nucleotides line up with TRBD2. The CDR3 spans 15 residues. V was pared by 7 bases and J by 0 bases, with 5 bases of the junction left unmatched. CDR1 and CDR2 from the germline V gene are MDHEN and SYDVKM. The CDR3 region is CASKESGSSYNEQFF. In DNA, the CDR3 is TGTGCCAGCAAGGAGAGCGGGAGCTCCTACAATGAGCAGTTCTTC.

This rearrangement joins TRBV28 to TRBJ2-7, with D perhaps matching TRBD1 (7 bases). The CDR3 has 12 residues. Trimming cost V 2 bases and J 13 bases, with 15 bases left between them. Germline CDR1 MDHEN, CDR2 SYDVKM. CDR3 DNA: TGTGCCAGCAGTTTAAACAGGGGAGGAATCTACTTC. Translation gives CASSLNRGGIYF.

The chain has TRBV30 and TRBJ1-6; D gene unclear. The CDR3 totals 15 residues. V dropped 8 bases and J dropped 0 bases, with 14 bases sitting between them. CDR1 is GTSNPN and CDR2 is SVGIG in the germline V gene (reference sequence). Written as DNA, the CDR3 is TGTGCCCAGATGACATCGAGCTCCTATAATTCACCCCTCCACTTT. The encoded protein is CAQMTSSSYNSPLHF.

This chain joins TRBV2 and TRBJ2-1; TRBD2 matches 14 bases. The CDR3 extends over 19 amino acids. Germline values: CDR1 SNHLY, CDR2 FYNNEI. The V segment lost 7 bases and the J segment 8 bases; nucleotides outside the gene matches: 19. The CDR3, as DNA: TGTGCCAGCACCTCCACATCCTCGGGACTAGCGGGAGTGGGTGATGAGCAGTTCTTC. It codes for CASTSTSSGLAGVGDEQFF. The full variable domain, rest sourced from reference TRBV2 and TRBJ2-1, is EPEVTQTPSHQVTQMGQEVILRCVPISNHLYFYWYRQILGQKVEFLVSFYNNEISEKSEIFDDQFSVERPDGSNFTLKIRSTKLEDSAMYFCASTSTSSGLAGVGDEQFFGPGTRLTVL.

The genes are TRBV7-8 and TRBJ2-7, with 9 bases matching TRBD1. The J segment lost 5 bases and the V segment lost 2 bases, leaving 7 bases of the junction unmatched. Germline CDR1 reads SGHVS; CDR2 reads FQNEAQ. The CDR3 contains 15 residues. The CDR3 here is CASSLWDREVNEQYF. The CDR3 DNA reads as TGTGCCAGCAGCTTATGGGACAGGGAGGTCAACGAGCAGTACTTC.

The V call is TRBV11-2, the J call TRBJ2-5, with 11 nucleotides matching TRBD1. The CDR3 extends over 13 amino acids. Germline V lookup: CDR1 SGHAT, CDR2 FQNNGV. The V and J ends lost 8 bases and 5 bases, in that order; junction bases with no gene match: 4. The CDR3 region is CASVRDRGETQYF. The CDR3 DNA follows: TGTGCCAGCGTCCGGGACAGGGGGGAGACCCAGTACTTC.

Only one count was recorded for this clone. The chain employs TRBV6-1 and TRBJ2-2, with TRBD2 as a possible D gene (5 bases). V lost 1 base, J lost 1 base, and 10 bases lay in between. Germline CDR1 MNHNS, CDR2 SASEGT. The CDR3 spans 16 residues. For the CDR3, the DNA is TGTGCCAGCAGTGAAGTAGCCGGAGGGAACACCGGGGAGCTGTTTTTT. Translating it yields CASSEVAGGNTGELFF.

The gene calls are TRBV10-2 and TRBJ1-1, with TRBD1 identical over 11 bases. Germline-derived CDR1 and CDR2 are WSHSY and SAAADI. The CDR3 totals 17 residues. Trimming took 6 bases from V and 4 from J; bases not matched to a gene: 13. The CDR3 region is CASRTPGTGGKGTEAFF. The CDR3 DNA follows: TGCGCCAGCAGGACGCCCGGGACAGGGGGGAAGGGCACTGAAGCTTTCTTT.

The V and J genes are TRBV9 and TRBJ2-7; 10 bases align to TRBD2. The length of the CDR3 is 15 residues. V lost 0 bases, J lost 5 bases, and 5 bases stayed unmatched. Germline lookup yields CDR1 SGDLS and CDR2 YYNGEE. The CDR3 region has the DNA TGTGCCAGCAGCGTAGACGGTCTAGCGGGAGACGAGCAGTACTTC. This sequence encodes CASSVDGLAGDEQYF. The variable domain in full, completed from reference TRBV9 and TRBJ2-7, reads DSGVTQTPKHLITATGQRVTLRCSPRSGDLSVYWYQQSLDQGLQFLIQYYNGEERAKGNILERFSAQQFPDLHSELNLSSLELGDSALYFCASSVDGLAGDEQYFGPGTRLTVT.

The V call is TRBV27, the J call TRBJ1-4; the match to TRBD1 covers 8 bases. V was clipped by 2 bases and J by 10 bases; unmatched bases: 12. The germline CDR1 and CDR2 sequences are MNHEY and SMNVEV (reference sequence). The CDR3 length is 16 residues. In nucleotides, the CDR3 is TGTGCCAGCAGTTTAAGGTTGCAGGGGGCGCGAGGAAAACTGTTTTTT. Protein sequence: CASSLRLQGARGKLFF.